The clone carrying this T cell receptor beta chain was detected a few times. Its antigen is not known. TCRdb ran MiXCR on the 5' RACE reads and lists one entry per CDR3 protein. There are around 480,000 distinct CDR3 sequences in the sample; about 13% occur only once, and approximately 0.9% lies in the top ten. This entry is derived from a study of identical twins. Study results and caveats: For out-of-frame alpha sequences shared by twins, low generation probability was in excess.

V was pared by 0 bases and J by 10 bases, with 12 bases between. This CDR3 has 13 residues. The germline gives CDR1 MNHEY, CDR2 SVGAGI. These data were likewise used in another study, on yellow fever vaccine responses in identical twins.

The sequence was collected from a woman under 30 in good health. V usage is TRBV6-5 and J usage is TRBJ1-1; D is unclear. The sequenced material came from CD4+ T cells sorted from blood. DNA for the CDR3: TGTGCCAGCAGTTACTCGAAATCCGAAGGAGCTTTCTTT. This codes for CASSYSKSEGAFF.